Sequencing of this T cell receptor (beta chain) was carried out in a study of T-cell memory formation after mild COVID-19. The length of the CDR3 is 15 residues. Germline values: CDR1 SGHAT, CDR2 FQNNGV. V was clipped by 4 bases and J by 3 bases, with 16 bases between them. This clonotype showed up just a few times. TCRdb fed the 5' RACE reads into MiXCR, producing one record per CDR3 protein. The sample contains 450,000 or so distinct CDR3 sequences, 20% to 25% of which appear only once. The chain links TRBV11-2 to TRBJ2-7; the D is unclear. The source material was PBMCs or a T cell subset sorted from them (not recorded which). This clonotype was obtained from an adult woman who had mild COVID-19 (a few samples of this study predate the infection). Cell type and time point are not known. CDR3: CASSSTEGSGYEQYF. The CDR3 DNA follows: TGTGCCAGCAGCTCGACGGAAGGATCAGGCTACGAGCAGTACTTC.